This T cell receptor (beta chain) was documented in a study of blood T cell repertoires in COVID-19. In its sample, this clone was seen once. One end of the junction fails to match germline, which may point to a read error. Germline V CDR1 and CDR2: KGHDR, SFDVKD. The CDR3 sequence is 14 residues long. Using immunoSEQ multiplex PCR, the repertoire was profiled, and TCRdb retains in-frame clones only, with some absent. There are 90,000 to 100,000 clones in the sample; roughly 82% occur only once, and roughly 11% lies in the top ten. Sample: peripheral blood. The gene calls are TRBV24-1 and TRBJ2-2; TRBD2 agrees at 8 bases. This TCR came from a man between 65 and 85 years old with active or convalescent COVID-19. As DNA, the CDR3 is TGTGCTTACCGTGCGGCGGGGGGACACCGGGGAGCTGTTTTT. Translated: CAYRAAGGHRGAVF.